This T cell receptor (beta chain) was sequenced in a study of blood T cells in healthy people across ages. Study results and caveats: The lack of PBMC sorting stopped any conclusive naive versus antigen-experienced comparison. Naive T cell percentage showed a strong correlation with TCR beta diversity. Naive CD4+ cells and diversity were both higher in long-lived donors than in aged donors.

Next came a second PCR, run for about 7 to 12 cycles, which used a sample-barcoded 5' primer along with a J-beta primer mix. Researchers report that a template-switch adaptor with 12 random nucleotides tagged each cDNA molecule. TCRdb recomputed calls from the 5' RACE reads with MiXCR, one row per CDR3 protein. The sample holds about 1.6 million distinct CDR3 sequences, 34% seen once. Comment on this clonotype: The antigen is unknown.

The V gene lost 0 bases and the J gene lost 6 bases, with 19 bases spanning the gap. Per the germline V gene, CDR1 is SGHKS and CDR2 is YYEKEE (reference sequence). The CDR3 runs to 17 residues. Sequenced sample: blood. This chain uses TRBV5-5 with TRBJ2-1, with D perhaps TRBD2 (7 bases). The source is a woman younger than 45 in good health. The CDR3 sequence: CASSLAGGGALGNEQFF. The CDR3 region has the DNA TGTGCCAGCAGCTTGGCCGGTGGGGGGGCGCTTGGCAATGAGCAGTTCTTC.